Given below is one T cell receptor beta chain in context. Its target is not known. The data were taken from a study of long-term antiretroviral therapy in people with HIV. Sequencing relied on immunoSEQ assay v3.0, run at survey level. It was 40,000-50,000 T-cell genomes per sample that sequencing targeted. Here immunoSEQ multiplex PCR was the method, and the copy in TCRdb shows in-frame clones only, minus some. The sample has over 30,000 clones, 95% to 98% seen once. Study outcomes and limitations: Gathering of blood took place between 2004 and 2017, possibly under older ART regimens.

V dropped 9 bases and J dropped 3 bases, with 18 bases sitting between them. The CDR3 contains 15 residues. Germline V gene data show CDR1 as SNHLY and CDR2 as FYNNEI. The sequence was obtained from a young man with HIV. The sample consisted of unsorted PBMCs, taken 7.6 years after starting antiretroviral therapy. This chain links TRBV2 with TRBJ1-5; a weak D match, TRBD1 (6 bases). CDR3 coding DNA: TGTGCCAGAAGCCGGGGGCCGGGGTCCAATCAGCCCCAGCATTTT. Translation gives CARSRGPGSNQPQHF.